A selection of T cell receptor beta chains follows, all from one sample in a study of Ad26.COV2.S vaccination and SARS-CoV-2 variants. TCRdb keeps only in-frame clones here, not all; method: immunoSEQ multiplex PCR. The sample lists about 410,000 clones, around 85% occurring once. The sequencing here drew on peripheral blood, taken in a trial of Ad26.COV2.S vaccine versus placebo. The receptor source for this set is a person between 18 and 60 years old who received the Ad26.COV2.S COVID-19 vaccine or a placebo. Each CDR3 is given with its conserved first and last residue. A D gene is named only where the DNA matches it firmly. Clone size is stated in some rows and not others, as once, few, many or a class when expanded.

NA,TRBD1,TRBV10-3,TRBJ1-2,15,TGTGCCATCGGGGGTCAGGGGGCACAGCAGGGTGGCTACACCTTC,CAIGGQGAQQGGYTF
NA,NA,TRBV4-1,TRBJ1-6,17,TGCGCCAGCAGCCAAGCAGCTCTGGGACCAGCGCGTTCACCCCTCCACTTT,CASSQAALGPARSPLHF
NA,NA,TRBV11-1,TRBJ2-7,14,TGTGCCAGCAGCCCAACCCCGGACAGCTACGAGCAGTACTTC,CASSPTPDSYEQYF
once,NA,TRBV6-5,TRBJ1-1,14,TGTGCCAGCAGTCCTTATACCATGAACACTGAAGCTTTCTTT,CASSPYTMNTEAFF
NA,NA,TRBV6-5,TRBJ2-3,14,TGTGCCAGCAAGACTAGTGGGGGCACAGATACGCAGTATTTT,CASKTSGGTDTQYF
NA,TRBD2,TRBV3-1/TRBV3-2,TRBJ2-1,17,TGTGCCAGCAGCCAAGATCGTCTAGCGGGGAGCCACAATGAGCAGTTCTTC,CASSQDRLAGSHNEQFF
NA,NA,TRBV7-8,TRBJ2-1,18,TGTGCCAGCAGCCCGTATAGGCCCCCCCTGAGCTCCTACAATGAGCAGTTCTTC,CASSPYRPPLSSYNEQFF
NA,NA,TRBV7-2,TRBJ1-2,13,TGTGCCAGCGGAACCGGGCCACGAACTGGCTACACCTTC,CASGTGPRTGYTF
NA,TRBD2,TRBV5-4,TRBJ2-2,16,TGTGCCAGCAGCTTGGACCCGGGGGGGGGCACCGGGGAGCTGTTTTTT,CASSLDPGGGTGELFF
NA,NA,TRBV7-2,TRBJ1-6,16,TGTGCCAGCAGCCCACACTCAGGGCCCAATAATTCACCCCTCCACTTT,CASSPHSGPNNSPLHF
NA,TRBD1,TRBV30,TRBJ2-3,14,TGTGCCTGGAGCCGGGACAGTCCCACAGATACGCAGTATTTT,CAWSRDSPTDTQYF
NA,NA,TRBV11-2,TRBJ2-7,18,TGTGCCAGCTTCGGCCAGACGACCGACCAAAGACCCTTCTACGAGCAGTACTTC,CASFGQTTDQRPFYEQYF
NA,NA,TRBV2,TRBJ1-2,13,TGTGCCAGCACCCTAAGGGGGAACTATGGCTACACCTTC,CASTLRGNYGYTF
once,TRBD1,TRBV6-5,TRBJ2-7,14,TGTGCCAGCAGTTACAGACAGGGGGGTTACGAGCAGTACTTC,CASSYRQGGYEQYF
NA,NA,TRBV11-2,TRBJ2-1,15,TGTGCCAGCAGCTTATTTCAGGGTACCTACAATGAGCAGTTCTTC,CASSLFQGTYNEQFF
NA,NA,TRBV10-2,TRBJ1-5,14,TGCGCCAGCAGTGAAGGGAGGGCCCATCAGCCCCAGCATTTT,CASSEGRAHQPQHF
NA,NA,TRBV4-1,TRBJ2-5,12,TGCGCCAGCAGCCCTGGGGGGAAGACCCAGTACTTC,CASSPGGKTQYF
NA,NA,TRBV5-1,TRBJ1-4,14,TGCGCCAGCAGCTTAGGGGCAACTAATGAAAAACTGTTTTTT,CASSLGATNEKLFF
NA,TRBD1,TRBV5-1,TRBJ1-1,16,TGCGCCAGCAGCTCCGACAGGGCCGCCGTCCACACTGAAGCTTTCTTT,CASSSDRAAVHTEAFF
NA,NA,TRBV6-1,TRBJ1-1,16,TGTGCCAGCAGTGAAGCCTTCCGGAGCAGGATGAAAGAAGCTTTCTTT,CASSEAFRSRMKEAFF
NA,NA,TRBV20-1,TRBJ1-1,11,TGCAGTGCTAGGGGGGGGCCTGAAGCTTTCTTT,CSARGGPEAFF
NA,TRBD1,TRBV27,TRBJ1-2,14,TGTGCCAGCAGTTTAGCAGGGGGCAACTATGGCTACACCTTC,CASSLAGGNYGYTF
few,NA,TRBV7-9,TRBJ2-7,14,TGTGCCAGCAGCTTAGCAGACGGACCCTACGAGCAGTACTTC,CASSLADGPYEQYF
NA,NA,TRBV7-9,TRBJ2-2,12,TGTGCCAGCAGCTGGGTGACCGGGGAGCTGTTTTTT,CASSWVTGELFF
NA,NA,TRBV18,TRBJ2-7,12,TGTGCCAGCTCACCGGACTTCTACGAGCAGTACTTC,CASSPDFYEQYF
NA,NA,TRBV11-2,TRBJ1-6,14,TGTGCCAGCAGTCTGGCAGGAGGGAATTCACCCCTCCACTTT,CASSLAGGNSPLHF
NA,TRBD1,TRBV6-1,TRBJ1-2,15,TGTGCCAGCAGTGAAAGGGGCAGGGGGATTGATGGCTACACCTTC,CASSERGRGIDGYTF
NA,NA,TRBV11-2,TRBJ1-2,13,TGTGCCAGCAGCCTACAGACCAGCGGCGGCTACACCTTC,CASSLQTSGGYTF
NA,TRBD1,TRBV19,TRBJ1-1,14,TGTGCCAGTAATAGGGGACAGCTGAACACTGAAGCTTTCTTT,CASNRGQLNTEAFF
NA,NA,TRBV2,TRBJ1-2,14,TGTGCCAGCAGTGCCCAGGGAATACCGTATGGCTACACCTTC,CASSAQGIPYGYTF
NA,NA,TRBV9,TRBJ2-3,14,TGTGCCAGCAGCGTAAGCGGCGAGGGAGATACGCAGTATTTT,CASSVSGEGDTQYF
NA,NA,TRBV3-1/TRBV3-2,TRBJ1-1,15,TGTGCCAGCAGCCACGGCAATGGGGTCGACACTGAAGCTTTCTTT,CASSHGNGVDTEAFF
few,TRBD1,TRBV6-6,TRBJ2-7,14,TGTGCCAGCAGTATACAGGGGGGTCCCTACGAGCAGTACTTC,CASSIQGGPYEQYF
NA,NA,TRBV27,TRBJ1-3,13,TGTGCCAGCAGTCGCCGGAGGGGGGACACCATATATTTT,CASSRRRGDTIYF
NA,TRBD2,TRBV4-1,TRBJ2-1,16,TGCGCCAGCAGCCAAGGAGGTCGGGGGGCCTACAATGAGCAGTTCTTC,CASSQGGRGAYNEQFF
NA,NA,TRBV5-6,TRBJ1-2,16,TGTGCCAGCAGCCCGAGGGTTGGGGGGCGACTATATGGCTACACCTTC,CASSPRVGGRLYGYTF
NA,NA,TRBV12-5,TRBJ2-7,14,TGTGCTAGTGGTTATGGAAACCGGCCCCACGAGCAGTACTTC,CASGYGNRPHEQYF
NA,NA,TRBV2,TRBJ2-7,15,TGTGCCAGCAGTGAAGCGGGCGGCACCACCTACGAGCAGTACTTC,CASSEAGGTTYEQYF
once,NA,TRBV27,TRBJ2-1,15,TGTGCCAGCAGCTTAAGGGACTCATCCTACAATGAGCAGTTCTTC,CASSLRDSSYNEQFF
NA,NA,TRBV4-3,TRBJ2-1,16,TGCGCCAGCAGCCAAGACCGGGGGAGCTCCTACAATGAGCAGTTCTTC,CASSQDRGSSYNEQFF
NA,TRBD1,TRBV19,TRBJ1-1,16,TGTGCCAGTAGTACCAGACAGGGGCGTCTGAACACTGAAGCTTTCTTT,CASSTRQGRLNTEAFF
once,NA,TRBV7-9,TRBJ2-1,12,TGTGCCAGCAGCCCAACAGTGGGTGAGCAGTTCTTC,CASSPTVGEQFF
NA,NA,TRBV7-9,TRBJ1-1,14,TGTGCCAGCAGCCCCTACAGGGTTGATGGTGAAGCTTTCTTT,CASSPYRVDGEAFF
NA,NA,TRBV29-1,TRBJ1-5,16,TGCAGCGTCACCGGTGATGGGGCAGATAGCAATCAGCCCCAGCATTTT,CSVTGDGADSNQPQHF
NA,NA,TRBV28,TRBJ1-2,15,TGTGCCAGCAGTGCCCCCGGGACGGCAAATTATGGCTACACCTTC,CASSAPGTANYGYTF
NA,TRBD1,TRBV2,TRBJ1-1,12,TGTGCCAGTAACCCAGGGGGGCGCGGGCCTTTCTTT,CASNPGGRGPFF
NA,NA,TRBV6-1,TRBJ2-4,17,TGTGCCAGCAGTGAAAGGAGGGGGGGCCCCCCCAAAAACATTCAGTACTTC,CASSERRGGPPKNIQYF
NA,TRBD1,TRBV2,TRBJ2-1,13,TGTGCCAGCAGTGAATTCAGGGGGCTAAAGTATTTCTTC,CASSEFRGLKYFF
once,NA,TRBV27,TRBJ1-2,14,TGTGCCAGCAGTCCCGAGTGGGGAGGCTATGGCTACACCTTC,CASSPEWGGYGYTF
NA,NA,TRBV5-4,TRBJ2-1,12,TGTGCCAGCATATCAGGATACAATGAGCAGTTCTTC,CASISGYNEQFF
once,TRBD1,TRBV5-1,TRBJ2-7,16,TGCGCCAGCAGCGGGGACAGGGAAAAGGGCTCCTACGAGCAGTACTTC,CASSGDREKGSYEQYF